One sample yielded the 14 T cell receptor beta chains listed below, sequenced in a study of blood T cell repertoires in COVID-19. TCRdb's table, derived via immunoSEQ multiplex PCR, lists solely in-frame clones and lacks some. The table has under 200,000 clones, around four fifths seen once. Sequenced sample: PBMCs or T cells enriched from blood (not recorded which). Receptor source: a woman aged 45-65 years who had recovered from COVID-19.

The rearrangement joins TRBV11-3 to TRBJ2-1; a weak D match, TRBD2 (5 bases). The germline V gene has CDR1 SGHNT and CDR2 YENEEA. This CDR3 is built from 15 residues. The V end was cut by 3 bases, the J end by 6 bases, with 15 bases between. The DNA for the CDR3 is TGTGCCAGCAGCTTCGTACGGGGAAAACTCAATGAGCAGTTCTTC. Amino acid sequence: CASSFVRGKLNEQFF.

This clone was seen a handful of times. The CDR3 loop reads CASGGTGREAFF. The CDR3 nucleotides are TGTGCCAGCGGGGGGACGGGGCGGGAAGCTTTCTTT. The rearrangement links TRBV25-1 to TRBJ1-1, with D possibly TRBD1 on 5 matching bases. With 8 bases removed from V and 8 bases from J, the gap between germline ends came to 15 bases. Looked up from germline, CDR1 is MGHDK and CDR2 is SYGVNS. This CDR3 has 12 amino acids.

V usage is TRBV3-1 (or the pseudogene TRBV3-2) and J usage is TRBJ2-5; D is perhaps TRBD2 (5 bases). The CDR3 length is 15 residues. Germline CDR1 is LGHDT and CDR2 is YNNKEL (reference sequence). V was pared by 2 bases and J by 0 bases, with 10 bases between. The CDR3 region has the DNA TGTGCCAGCAGCCAAACCGGGAAAAACCAAGAGACCCAGTACTTC. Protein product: CASSQTGKNQETQYF.

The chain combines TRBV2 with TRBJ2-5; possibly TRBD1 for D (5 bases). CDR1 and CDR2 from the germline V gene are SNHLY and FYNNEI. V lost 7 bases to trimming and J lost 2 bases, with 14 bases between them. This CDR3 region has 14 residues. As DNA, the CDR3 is TGTGCCAGCATGAATGGAAGGGGTCAAGAGACCCAGTACTTC. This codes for CASMNGRGQETQYF. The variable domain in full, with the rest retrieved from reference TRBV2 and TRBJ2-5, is EPEVTQTPSHQVTQMGQEVILRCVPISNHLYFYWYRQILGQKVEFLVSFYNNEISEKSEIFDDQFSVERPDGSNFTLKIRSTKLEDSAMYFCASMNGRGQETQYFGPGTRLLVL.

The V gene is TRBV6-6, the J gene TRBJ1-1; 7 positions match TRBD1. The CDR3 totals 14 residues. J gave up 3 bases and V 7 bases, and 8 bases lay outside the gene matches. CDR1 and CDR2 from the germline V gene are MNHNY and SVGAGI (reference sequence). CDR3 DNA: TGTGCCAGCATCGACGACAGGGATGACACTGAAGCTTTCTTT. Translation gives CASIDDRDDTEAFF.

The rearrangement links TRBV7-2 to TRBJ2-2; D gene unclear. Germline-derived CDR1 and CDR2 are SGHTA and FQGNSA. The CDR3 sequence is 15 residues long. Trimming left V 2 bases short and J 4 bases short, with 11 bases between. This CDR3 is CASSLSRQATGELFF. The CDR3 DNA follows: TGTGCCAGCAGCTTATCCCGCCAGGCCACCGGGGAGCTGTTTTTT.

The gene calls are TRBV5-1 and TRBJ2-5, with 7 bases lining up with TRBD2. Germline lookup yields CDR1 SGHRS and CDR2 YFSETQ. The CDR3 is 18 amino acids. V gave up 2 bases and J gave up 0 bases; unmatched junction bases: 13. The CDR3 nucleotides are TGCGCCAGCAGCTTTCCCCCTCTACTAGCGCCTGACCAAGAGACCCAGTACTTC. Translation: CASSFPPLLAPDQETQYF.

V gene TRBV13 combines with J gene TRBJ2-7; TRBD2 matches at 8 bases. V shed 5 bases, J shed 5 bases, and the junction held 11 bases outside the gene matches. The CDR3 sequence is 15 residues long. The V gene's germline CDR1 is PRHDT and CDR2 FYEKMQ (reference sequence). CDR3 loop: CASSGRGGSRHEQYV. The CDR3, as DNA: TGTGCCAGCAGCGGCCGGGGGGGCAGTAGACACGAGCAGTACGTC.

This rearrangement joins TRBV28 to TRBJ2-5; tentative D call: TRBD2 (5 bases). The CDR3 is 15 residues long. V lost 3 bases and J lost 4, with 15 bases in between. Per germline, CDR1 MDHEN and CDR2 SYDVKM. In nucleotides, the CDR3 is TGTGCCAGCAGTTTGCTCCGCGGGCGGACAGAGACCCAGTACTTC. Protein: CASSLLRGRTETQYF.

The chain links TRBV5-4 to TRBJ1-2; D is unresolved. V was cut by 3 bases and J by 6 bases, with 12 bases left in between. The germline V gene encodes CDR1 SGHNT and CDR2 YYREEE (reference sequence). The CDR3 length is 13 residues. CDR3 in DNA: TGTGCCAGCAGCTCCCGGGTAAATGATGGCTACACCTTC. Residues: CASSSRVNDGYTF. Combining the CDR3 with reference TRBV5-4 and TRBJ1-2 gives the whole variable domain ETGVTQSPTHLIKTRGQQVTLRCSSQSGHNTVSWYQQALGQGPQFIFQYYREEENGRGNFPPRFSGLQFPNYSSELNVNALELDDSALYLCASSSRVNDGYTFGSGTRLTVV.

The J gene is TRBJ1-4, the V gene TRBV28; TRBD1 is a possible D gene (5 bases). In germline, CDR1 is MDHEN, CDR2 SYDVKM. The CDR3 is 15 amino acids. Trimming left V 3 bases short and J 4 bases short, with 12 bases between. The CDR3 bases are TGTGCCAGCAGTTTCGGGGGAGGGAGTAATGAAAAACTGTTTTTT. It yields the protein CASSFGGGSNEKLFF. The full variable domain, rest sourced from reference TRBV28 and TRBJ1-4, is DVKVTQSSRYLVKRTGEKVFLECVQDMDHENMFWYRQDPGLGLRLIYFSYDVKMKEKGDIPEGYSVSREKKERFSLILESASTNQTSMYLCASSFGGGSNEKLFFGSGTQLSVL.

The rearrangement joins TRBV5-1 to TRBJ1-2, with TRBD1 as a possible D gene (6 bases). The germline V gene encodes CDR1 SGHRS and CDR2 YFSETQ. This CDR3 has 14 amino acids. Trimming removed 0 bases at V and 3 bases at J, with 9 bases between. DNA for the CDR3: TGCGCCAGCAGCTTGGATGGGGGCTACTATGGCTACACCTTC. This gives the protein CASSLDGGYYGYTF.

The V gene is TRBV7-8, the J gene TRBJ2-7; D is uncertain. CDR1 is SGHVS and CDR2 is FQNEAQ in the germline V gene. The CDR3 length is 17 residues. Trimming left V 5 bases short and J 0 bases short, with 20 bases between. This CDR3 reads CASSHHQGTVSSYEQYV. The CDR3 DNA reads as TGTGCCAGCAGCCATCATCAAGGTACAGTCAGCTCCTACGAGCAGTACGTC.

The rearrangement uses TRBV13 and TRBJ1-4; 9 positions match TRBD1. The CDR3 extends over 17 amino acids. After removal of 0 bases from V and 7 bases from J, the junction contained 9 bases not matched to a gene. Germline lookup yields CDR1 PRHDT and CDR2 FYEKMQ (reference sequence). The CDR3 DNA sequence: TGTGCCAGCAGCTTAGGCGGAGGAGGACAGGGGTTTGAAAAACTGTTTTTT. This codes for CASSLGGGGQGFEKLFF.